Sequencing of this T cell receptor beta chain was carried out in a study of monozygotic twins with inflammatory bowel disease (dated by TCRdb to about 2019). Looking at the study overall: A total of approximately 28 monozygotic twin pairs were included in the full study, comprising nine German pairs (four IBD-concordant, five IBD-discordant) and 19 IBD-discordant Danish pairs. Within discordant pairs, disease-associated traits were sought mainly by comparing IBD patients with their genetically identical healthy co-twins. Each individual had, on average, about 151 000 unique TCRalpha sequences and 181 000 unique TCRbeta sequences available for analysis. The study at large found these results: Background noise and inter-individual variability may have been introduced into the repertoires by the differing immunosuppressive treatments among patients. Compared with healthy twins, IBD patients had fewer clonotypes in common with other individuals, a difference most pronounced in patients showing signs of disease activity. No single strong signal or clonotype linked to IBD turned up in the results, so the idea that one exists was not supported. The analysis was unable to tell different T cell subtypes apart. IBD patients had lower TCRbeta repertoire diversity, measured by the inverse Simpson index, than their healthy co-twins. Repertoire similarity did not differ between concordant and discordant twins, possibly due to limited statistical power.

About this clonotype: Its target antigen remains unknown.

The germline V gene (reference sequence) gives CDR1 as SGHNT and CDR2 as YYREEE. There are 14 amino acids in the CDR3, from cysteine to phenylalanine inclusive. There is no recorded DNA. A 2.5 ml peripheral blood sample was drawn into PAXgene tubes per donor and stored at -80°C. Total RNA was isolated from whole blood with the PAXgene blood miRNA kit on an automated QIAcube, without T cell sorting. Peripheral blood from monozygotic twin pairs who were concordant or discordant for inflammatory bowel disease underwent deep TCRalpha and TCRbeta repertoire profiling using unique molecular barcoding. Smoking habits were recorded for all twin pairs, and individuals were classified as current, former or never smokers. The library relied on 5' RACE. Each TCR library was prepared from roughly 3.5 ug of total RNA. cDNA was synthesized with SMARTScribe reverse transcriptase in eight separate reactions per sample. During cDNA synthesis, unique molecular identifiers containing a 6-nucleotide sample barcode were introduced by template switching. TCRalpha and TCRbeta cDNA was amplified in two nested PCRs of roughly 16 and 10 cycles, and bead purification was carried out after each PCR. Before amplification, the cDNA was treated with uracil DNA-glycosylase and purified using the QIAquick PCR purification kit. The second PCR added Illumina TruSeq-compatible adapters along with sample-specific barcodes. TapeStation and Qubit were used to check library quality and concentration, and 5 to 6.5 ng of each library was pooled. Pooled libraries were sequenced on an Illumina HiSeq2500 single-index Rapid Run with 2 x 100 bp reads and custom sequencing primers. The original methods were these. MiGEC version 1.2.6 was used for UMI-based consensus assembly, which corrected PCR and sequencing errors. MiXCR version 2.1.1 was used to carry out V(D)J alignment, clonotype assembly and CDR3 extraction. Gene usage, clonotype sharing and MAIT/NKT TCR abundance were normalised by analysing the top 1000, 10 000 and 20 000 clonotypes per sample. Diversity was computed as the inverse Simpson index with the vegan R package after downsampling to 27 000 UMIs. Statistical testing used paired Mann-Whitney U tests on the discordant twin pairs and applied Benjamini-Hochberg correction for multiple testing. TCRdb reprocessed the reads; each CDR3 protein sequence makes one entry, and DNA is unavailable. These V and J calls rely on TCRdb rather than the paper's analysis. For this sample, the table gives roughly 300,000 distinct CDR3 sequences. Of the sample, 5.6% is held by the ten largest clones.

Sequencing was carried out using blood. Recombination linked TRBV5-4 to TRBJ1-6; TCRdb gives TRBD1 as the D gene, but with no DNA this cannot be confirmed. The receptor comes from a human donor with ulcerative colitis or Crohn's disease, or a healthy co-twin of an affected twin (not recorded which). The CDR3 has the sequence CASSYRGVGSPLHF.